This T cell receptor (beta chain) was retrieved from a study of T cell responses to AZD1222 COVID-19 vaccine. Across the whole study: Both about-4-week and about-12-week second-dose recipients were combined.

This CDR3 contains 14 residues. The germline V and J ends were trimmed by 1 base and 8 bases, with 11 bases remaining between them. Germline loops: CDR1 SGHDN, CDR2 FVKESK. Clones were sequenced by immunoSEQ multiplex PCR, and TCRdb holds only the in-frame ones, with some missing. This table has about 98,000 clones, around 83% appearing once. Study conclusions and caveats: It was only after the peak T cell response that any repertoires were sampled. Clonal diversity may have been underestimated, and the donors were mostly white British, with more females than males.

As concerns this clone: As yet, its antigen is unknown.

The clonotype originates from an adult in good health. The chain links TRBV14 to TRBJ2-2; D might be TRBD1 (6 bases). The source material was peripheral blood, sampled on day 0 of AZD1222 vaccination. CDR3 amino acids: CASSQGTGSGELFF. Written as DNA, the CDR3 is TGTGCCAGCAGCCAAGGAACAGGGTCTGGGGAGCTGTTTTTT.